The T cell receptor (beta chain) under discussion was sequenced for a study of blood T cell repertoires in COVID-19. Turning to the study itself: The United States, Italy and Spain provided the acute and convalescent COVID-19 samples. T cells, B-cell-depleted T cells, or PBMCs supplied cDNA or gDNA.

V lost 4 bases and J lost 3; bases outside the gene matches: 4. Per the germline V gene, CDR1 is SGHRS and CDR2 is YFSETQ. This CDR3 region has 15 residues. Source study methods: Scientists estimated how many nucleated cells there were by amplifying reference gene primers. The data were produced by immunoSEQ multiplex PCR, yet TCRdb's version contains in-frame clones alone and is incomplete. The D gene and trimming were derived from the DNA, and the V and J assignments and clone size from that table. The repertoire holds under 300,000 clones, 83% seen once, with 8% to 9.5% in the top ten. The chain uses TRBV5-1 and TRBJ2-1, with TRBD2 identical over 10 bases. The sequenced sample consisted of peripheral blood. This receptor was obtained from a woman aged 45-60 years who had recovered from COVID-19. In DNA form, the CDR3 reads TGCGCCAGCAGCCAGGGGACTAGCGTCTACAATGAGCAGTTCTTC. Its protein is CASSQGTSVYNEQFF.